The 3 T cell receptor beta chains below come from one sample, sequenced in a study of cytomegalovirus exposure and HLA in healthy donors (dated by TCRdb to between 2016 and 2019). The library relied on the immunoSEQ multiplex PCR assay. TCRdb holds this immuneACCESS table with in-frame rearrangements only. Some clones are missing; in checked studies, unresolved V genes explain under half, and the rest has no known cause. In all, the sample holds roughly 110,000 clones, and about 87% of those were seen once. The ten most abundant clones make up about 1.8% of the sample. The sequenced sample consisted of PBMCs. The receptors were sampled from a woman between 18 and 29 years old in good health and CMV-seropositive.

CDR3 in DNA: TGCGCCAGCAGCCAAGGAGGCAGTTACACTGAAGCTTTCTTT. Translated, it gives CASSQGGSYTEAFF. J is TRBJ1-1 and V is TRBV4-3; no firm D call. The CDR3 spans 14 residues. From germline, CDR1 is LGHNA and CDR2 YSLEER. The V gene lost 1 base and the J gene lost 3 bases, with 9 bases spanning the gap.

The chain joins TRBV6-5 to TRBJ2-1; no reliable D call. Between the trimmed V and J ends, which lost 2 bases and 6 bases, there was a span of 17 bases. Germline CDR1 reads MNHEY; CDR2 reads SVGAGI. The CDR3 length is 16 residues. The CDR3 DNA reads as TGTGCCAGCAGTTACGAACAGTATCTTCGGCCCAATGAGCAGTTCTTC. It specifies CASSYEQYLRPNEQFF.

The chain is built from TRBV29-1 and TRBJ2-3; D is undetermined. V was shortened by 6 bases and J by 0 bases, with 10 bases between the two germline ends. This CDR3 contains 13 residues. Germline CDR1 SQVTM, CDR2 ANQGSEA. CDR3 DNA: TGCAGCGTGGCAATTTCTAGCACAGATACGCAGTATTTT. Translating gives CSVAISSTDTQYF.